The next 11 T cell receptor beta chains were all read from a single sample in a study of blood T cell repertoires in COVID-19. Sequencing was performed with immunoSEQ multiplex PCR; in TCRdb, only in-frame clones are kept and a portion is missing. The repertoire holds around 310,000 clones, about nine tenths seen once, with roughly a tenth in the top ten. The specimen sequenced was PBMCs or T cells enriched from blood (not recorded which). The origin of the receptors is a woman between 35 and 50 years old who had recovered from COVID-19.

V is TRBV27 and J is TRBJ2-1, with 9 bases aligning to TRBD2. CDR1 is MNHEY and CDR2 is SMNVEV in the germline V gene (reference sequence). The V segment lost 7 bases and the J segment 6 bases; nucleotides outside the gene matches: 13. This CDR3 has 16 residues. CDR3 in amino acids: CASIHSGGPSVNEQFF. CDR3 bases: TGTGCCAGCATACATAGCGGGGGCCCATCCGTCAATGAGCAGTTCTTC.

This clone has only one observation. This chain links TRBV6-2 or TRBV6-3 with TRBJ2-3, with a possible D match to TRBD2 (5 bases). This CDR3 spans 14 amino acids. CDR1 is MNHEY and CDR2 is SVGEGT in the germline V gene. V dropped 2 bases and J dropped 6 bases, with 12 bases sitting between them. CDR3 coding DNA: TGTGCCAGCAGTTACCGGACCGGGGAGGATACGCAGTATTTT. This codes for CASSYRTGEDTQYF.

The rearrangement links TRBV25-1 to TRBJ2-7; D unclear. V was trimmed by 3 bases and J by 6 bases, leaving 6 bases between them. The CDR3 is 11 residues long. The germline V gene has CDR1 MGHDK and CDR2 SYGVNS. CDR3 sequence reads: CASSDRSEQYF. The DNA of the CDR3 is TGTGCCAGCAGTGATCGGAGCGAGCAGTACTTC.

The CDR3 region is CASSLRSGPTDTQYF. The CDR3 coding sequence is TGTGCCAGCAGCTTAAGGAGCGGACCCACAGATACGCAGTATTTT. This chain uses TRBV13 with TRBJ2-3; D possibly corresponds to TRBD2 (5 bases). CDR1 PRHDT and CDR2 FYEKMQ come from the germline V gene (reference sequence). Between the trimmed V and J ends, which lost 2 bases and 2 bases, there was a span of 11 bases. The CDR3 covers 15 residues. The full variable domain, with the rest looked up from reference TRBV13 and TRBJ2-3, is AAGVIQSPRHLIKEKRETATLKCYPIPRHDTVYWYQQGPGQDPQFLISFYEKMQSDKGSIPDRFSAQQFSDYHSELNMSSLELGDSALYFCASSLRSGPTDTQYFGPGTRLTVL.

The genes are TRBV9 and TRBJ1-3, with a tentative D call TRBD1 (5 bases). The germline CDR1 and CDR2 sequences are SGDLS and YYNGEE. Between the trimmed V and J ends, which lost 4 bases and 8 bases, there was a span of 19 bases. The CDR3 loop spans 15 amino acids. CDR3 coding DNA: TGTGCCAGCAGCCTTCAGGACCCGGGGGGAGACACCATATATTTT. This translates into CASSLQDPGGDTIYF.

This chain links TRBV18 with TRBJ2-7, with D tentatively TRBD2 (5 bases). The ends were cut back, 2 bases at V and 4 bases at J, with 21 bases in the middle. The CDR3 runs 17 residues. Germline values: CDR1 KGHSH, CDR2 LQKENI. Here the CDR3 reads CASSPNSWEWNPYEQYF. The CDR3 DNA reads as TGTGCCAGCTCACCAAATTCGTGGGAGTGGAACCCGTACGAGCAGTACTTC.

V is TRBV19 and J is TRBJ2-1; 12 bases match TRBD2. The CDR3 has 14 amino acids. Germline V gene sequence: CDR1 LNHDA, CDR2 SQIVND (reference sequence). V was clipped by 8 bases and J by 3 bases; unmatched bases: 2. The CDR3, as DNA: TGTGCCAGTGTGACTAGCGGGAGCTACAATGAGCAGTTCTTC. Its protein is CASVTSGSYNEQFF. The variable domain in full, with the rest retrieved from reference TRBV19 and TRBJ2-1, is DGGITQSPKYLFRKEGQNVTLSCEQNLNHDAMYWYRQDPGQGLRLIYYSQIVNDFQKGDIAEGYSVSREKKESFPLTVTSAQKNPTAFYLCASVTSGSYNEQFFGPGTRLTVL.

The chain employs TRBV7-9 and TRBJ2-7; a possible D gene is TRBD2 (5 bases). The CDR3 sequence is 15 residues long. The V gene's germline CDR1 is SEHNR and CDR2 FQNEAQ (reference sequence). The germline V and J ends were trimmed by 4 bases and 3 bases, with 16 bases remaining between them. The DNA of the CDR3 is TGTGCCAGCAGCTCCCCAAGTAAGGGAGTCTACGAGCAGTACTTC. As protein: CASSSPSKGVYEQYF.

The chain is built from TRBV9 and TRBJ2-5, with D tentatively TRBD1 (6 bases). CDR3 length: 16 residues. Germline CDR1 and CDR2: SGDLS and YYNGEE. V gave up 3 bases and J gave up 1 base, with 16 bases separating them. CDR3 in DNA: TGTGCCAGCAGCGCAAACCCCGGGACAATCCAAGAGACCCAGTACTTC. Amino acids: CASSANPGTIQETQYF.

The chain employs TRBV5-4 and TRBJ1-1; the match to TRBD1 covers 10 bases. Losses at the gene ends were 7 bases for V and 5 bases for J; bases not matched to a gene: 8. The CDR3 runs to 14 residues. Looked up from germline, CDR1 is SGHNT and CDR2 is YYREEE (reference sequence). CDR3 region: CASGRTGGNTEAFF. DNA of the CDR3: TGTGCCAGCGGCCGGACAGGGGGTAATACTGAAGCTTTCTTT.

CDR3 amino acids: CASSVGRTGVYEQYF. The CDR3 DNA sequence: TGTGCCAGCAGCGTCGGAAGGACAGGGGTCTACGAGCAGTACTTC. V usage is TRBV9 and J usage is TRBJ2-7; 9 bases agree with TRBD1. The V segment lost 2 bases and the J segment 3 bases; nucleotides outside the gene matches: 6. This CDR3 spans 15 amino acids. From germline, CDR1 is SGDLS and CDR2 YYNGEE.